The T cell receptor beta chain under discussion was sequenced for a study of control samples from healthy donors and cancer patients. Here immunoSEQ multiplex PCR was the method, and the copy in TCRdb shows in-frame clones only, minus some. Among about 110,000 clones, just over 90% were seen once, and the ten largest hold 4% to 4.5%. This CDR3 region has 13 residues. The V gene end was trimmed by 3 bases and the J gene end by 6 bases; junction bases not matched to a gene: 2. Germline V lookup: CDR1 LNHDA, CDR2 SQIVND (reference sequence). The chain joins TRBV19 to TRBJ1-5, with 7 bases aligning to TRBD1. This sequence originates from a human donor in good health. The donor label of this sample is uncertain. Sequencing was performed on blood. In nucleotides, the CDR3 is TGTGCCAGTAGTATTGACAGGGTTCAGCCCCAGCATTTT. Its protein product is CASSIDRVQPQHF.